The clone carrying this T cell receptor beta chain has a handful of counts. The source of the sample is a study of OX40 agonist ivuxolimab in advanced cancers. CDR3 length equals 15 residues. From germline, CDR1 is SGHAT and CDR2 FQNNGV. V gave up 7 bases and J gave up 5 bases; unmatched junction bases: 9. Libraries were prepared by immunoSEQ multiplex PCR; TCRdb keeps only in-frame clonotypes and omits some of them. The data hold more than 9,500 clones, with 70% to 90% observed a single time. Sequenced material: CD4+ or CD8+ T cells sorted from blood, taken in a trial of the OX40 agonist ivuxolimab. The chain carries TRBV11-2 and TRBJ2-5, with 11 bases fitting TRBD2. The TCR was taken from an adult with an advanced solid tumor such as melanoma, head and neck, liver or kidney cancer. CDR3 sequence (DNA): TGTGCCAGCACCATGACTAGCGGGGTAGTGGAGACCCAGTACTTC. This translates into CASTMTSGVVETQYF.